This T cell receptor beta chain was sequenced in a study of blood T cells in healthy people across ages. The use of a sample-barcoded 5' primer and a J-beta primer mix characterized a second PCR of roughly 6 to 12 cycles. One entry per CDR3 protein results from TCRdb running MiXCR on the 5' RACE reads. The sample has roughly 930,000 distinct CDR3 sequences; around 48% are singletons. The germline V and J ends were trimmed by 6 bases and 8 bases, with 13 bases remaining between them. The length of the CDR3 is 13 residues. Germline V gene data show CDR1 as MNHNY and CDR2 as SVGAGI (reference sequence).

The specimen sequenced was blood. The receptor was derived from a man between 25 and 39 years old in good health. The V call is TRBV6-6, the J call TRBJ1-4; D is perhaps TRBD1 (5 bases). Here the CDR3 DNA reads TGTGCCAGCAGGGGCAGGGTAAAGGAAAAACTGTTTTTT. Amino acid sequence: CASRGRVKEKLFF.